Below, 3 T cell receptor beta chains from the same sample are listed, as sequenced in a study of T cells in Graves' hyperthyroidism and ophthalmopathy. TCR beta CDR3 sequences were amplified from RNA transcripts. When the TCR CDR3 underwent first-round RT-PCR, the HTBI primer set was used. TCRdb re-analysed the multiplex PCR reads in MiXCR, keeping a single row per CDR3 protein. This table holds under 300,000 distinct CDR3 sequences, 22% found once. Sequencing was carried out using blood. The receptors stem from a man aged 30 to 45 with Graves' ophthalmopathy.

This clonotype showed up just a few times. The CDR3 is CATRGTGELFF. The DNA for the CDR3 is TGTGCCACAAGGGGTACCGGGGAGCTGTTTTTT. V gene TRBV6-1 combines with J gene TRBJ2-2; weak D call: TRBD1 (5 bases). The CDR3 sequence is 11 residues long. V gave up 10 bases and J gave up 5 bases, with 8 bases separating them. CDR1 and CDR2 (germline): MNHNS, SASEGT.

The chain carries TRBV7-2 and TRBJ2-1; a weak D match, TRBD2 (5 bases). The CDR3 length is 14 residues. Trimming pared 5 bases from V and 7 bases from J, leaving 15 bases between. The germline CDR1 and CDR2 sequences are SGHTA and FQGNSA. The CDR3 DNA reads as TGTGCCAGCAGCCCCCCCCCCTCGGGGAATGAGCAGTTCTTC. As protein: CASSPPPSGNEQFF.

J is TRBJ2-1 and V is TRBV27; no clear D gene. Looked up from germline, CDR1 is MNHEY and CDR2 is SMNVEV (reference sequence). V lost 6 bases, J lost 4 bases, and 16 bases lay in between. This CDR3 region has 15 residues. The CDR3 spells CASRTVFIEYNEQFF. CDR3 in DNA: TGTGCCAGCAGGACGGTTTTCATAGAGTACAATGAGCAGTTCTTC.